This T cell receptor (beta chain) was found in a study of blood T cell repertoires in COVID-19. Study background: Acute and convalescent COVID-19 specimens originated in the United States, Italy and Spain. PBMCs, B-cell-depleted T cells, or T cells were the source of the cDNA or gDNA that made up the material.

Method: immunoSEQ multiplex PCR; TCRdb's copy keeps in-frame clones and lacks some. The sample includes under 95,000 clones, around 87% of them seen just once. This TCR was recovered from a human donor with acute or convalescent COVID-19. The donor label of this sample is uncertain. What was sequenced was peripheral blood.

DNA of the CDR3: TGTGCTAGTGGTCTCGGAGGCTCTGGAAACACCATATATTTT. It codes for CASGLGGSGNTIYF. The rearrangement links TRBV12-5 to TRBJ1-3; D is unclear. The V and J ends lost 5 bases and 0 bases respectively, with 8 bases between them. From germline, CDR1 is LGHNT and CDR2 FRNRAP. The CDR3 runs to 14 residues. Complete variable domain (other parts from reference TRBV12-5 and TRBJ1-3): DARVTQTPRHKVTEMGQEVTMRCQPILGHNTVFWYRQTMMQGLELLAYFRNRAPLDDSGMPKDRFSAEMPDATLATLKIQPSEPRDSAVYFCASGLGGSGNTIYFGEGSWLTVV.